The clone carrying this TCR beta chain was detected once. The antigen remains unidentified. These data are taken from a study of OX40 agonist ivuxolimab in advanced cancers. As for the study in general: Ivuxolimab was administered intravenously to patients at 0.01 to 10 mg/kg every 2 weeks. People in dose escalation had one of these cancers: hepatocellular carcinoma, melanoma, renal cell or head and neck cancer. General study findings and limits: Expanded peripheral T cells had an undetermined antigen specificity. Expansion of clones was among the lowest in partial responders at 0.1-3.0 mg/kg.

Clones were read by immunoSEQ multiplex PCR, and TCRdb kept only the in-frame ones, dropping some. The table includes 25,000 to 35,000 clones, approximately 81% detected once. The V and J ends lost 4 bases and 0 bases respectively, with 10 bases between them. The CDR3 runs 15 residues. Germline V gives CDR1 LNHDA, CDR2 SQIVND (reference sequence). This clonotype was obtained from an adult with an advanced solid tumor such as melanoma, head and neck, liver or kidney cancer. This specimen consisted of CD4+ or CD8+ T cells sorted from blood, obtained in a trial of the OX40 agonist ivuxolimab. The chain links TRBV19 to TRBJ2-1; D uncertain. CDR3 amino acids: CASSTSLGSYNEQFF. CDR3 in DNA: TGTGCCAGTAGTACGTCGCTAGGCTCCTACAATGAGCAGTTCTTC. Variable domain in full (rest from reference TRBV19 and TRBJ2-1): DGGITQSPKYLFRKEGQNVTLSCEQNLNHDAMYWYRQDPGQGLRLIYYSQIVNDFQKGDIAEGYSVSREKKESFPLTVTSAQKNPTAFYLCASSTSLGSYNEQFFGPGTRLTVL.